Reported below is one T cell receptor (beta chain). The sample comes from a study of blood T cell repertoires in COVID-19. On the study more broadly: The origin of the acute and convalescent COVID-19 samples was the United States, Italy and Spain. The analysed material was cDNA or gDNA that came from T cells, B-cell-depleted T cells, or PBMCs.

Authors' processing steps: Quantification of nucleated cells was approximated via reference gene primer amplification. Profiling relied on immunoSEQ multiplex PCR, and the TCRdb table lists in-frame clones only, not all of them. V and J calls and clone size are given by that table; D and trimming were obtained from the DNA. The sample has about 170,000 clones; roughly 80% are singletons. V lost 2 bases and J lost 7; bases outside the gene matches: 7. This CDR3 comprises 14 residues. CDR1 is WSHSY and CDR2 is SAAADI in the germline V gene. The clonotype comes from a human donor with acute or convalescent COVID-19. The donor label of this sample is uncertain. Sequenced input: peripheral blood. The rearrangement links TRBV10-2 to TRBJ1-1; 7 bases map to TRBD1. The CDR3 loop is CASSEEFRDSEAFF. The CDR3 DNA sequence: TGCGCCAGCAGTGAGGAGTTCCGGGACAGTGAAGCTTTCTTT.